This is a list of T cell receptor beta chains from one sample in a study of cytomegalovirus exposure and HLA in healthy donors. The repertoire was sequenced with immunoSEQ multiplex PCR; TCRdb's copy has only in-frame clones and lacks some. The sample has some 110,000 clones, roughly a tenth seen once. Sequenced material: PBMCs. The receptors originated from a man aged 30 to 45 in good health and CMV-seronegative. The CDR3 runs from the conserved cysteine through the conserved F or W. The D gene is left open where the match is weak. Clone size is not always given. Where it is, it says once, few, many or a class for expanded clones.

d_call	v_call	clone_size	j_call	cdr3_nt	cdr3_aa
-	TRBV5-6	few	TRBJ2-4	TGTGCCAGCAGCTTGATAGCGGACAAAGCCAAAAACATTCAGTACTTC	CASSLIADKAKNIQYF
TRBD1	TRBV2	-	TRBJ1-2	TGTGCCAGCAACGCAGACAGGGGACACTATGGCTACACCTTC	CASNADRGHYGYTF
-	TRBV5-1	few	TRBJ2-5	TGCGCCAGCAGCTTGGTGGGGCAGGGAGAGACCCAGTACTTC	CASSLVGQGETQYF
TRBD1	TRBV18	-	TRBJ1-4	TGTGCCAGCTCACCGAATCCCGGGACAGGGAGTGAAAAACTGTTTTTT	CASSPNPGTGSEKLFF
TRBD1	TRBV4-1	few	TRBJ1-2	TGCGCCAGCAGCCAGGGACAGGGGTTCGACTATGGCTACACCTTC	CASSQGQGFDYGYTF
-	TRBV5-1	-	TRBJ2-2	TGCGCCAGCAGCTCTCAGGTCCCCCCAAACACCGGGGAGCTGTTTTTT	CASSSQVPPNTGELFF
-	TRBV27	few	TRBJ2-6	TGTGCCAGCACTTCAGGAGGGGACAGCCTGAGCTCTGGGGCCAACGTCCTGACTTTC	CASTSGGDSLSSGANVLTF
-	TRBV19	-	TRBJ1-5	TGTGCCAGTAGTACCCCGGGAAGCAGCAATCAGCCCCAGCATTTT	CASSTPGSSNQPQHF
TRBD2	TRBV28	-	TRBJ2-3	TGTGCCAGCAGTTCCACGAGACTAGCGGGCTTCACAGATACGCAGTATTTT	CASSSTRLAGFTDTQYF
TRBD2	TRBV7-9	few	TRBJ2-7	TGTGCCAGCAAGGGAAGCGGGAGGGCCTACGAGCAGTACTTC	CASKGSGRAYEQYF
-	TRBV13	few	TRBJ2-2	TGTGCCAGCAGCTTTCAGGGTAGGGACACCGGGGAGCTGTTTTTT	CASSFQGRDTGELFF
-	TRBV5-5	few	TRBJ2-7	TGTGCCAGCAGCTTGGTGGGCAGATCCTACGAGCAGTACTTC	CASSLVGRSYEQYF
-	TRBV19	-	TRBJ2-1	TGTGCCAGTAGATTATACAATGAGCAGTTCTTC	CASRLYNEQFF
-	TRBV19	few	TRBJ1-5	TGTGCCAGTAGTACCCTAGACAGGACCCAACGGTGGTCCCAGCATTTT	CASSTLDRTQRWSQHF
-	TRBV19	few	TRBJ1-5	TGTGCCAGTAGTATAGATTCAAGCAATCAGCCCCAGCATTTT	CASSIDSSNQPQHF
-	TRBV19	few	TRBJ1-1	TGTGCCAGTAACAGGGAGGGGTTTGGAGGGATTGAAGCTTTCTTT	CASNREGFGGIEAFF
-	TRBV29-1	few	TRBJ2-5	TGCAGCGTTGAAGAGGGTCTAGTAGAGACCCAGTACTTC	CSVEEGLVETQYF
TRBD1	TRBV5-6	-	TRBJ1-5	TGTGCCAGCAGAAAACAGGGGGCCTCGAGCAATCAGCCCCAGCATTTT	CASRKQGASSNQPQHF
-	TRBV5-1	few	TRBJ2-1	TGCGCCAGCAGCATAGGGGACCTAGCGAACAATGAGCAGTTCTTC	CASSIGDLANNEQFF
TRBD2	TRBV7-9	-	TRBJ2-7	TGTGCCAGCAGCTTGGGACTAGCTAAACACGAGCAGTACTTC	CASSLGLAKHEQYF
-	TRBV29-1	-	TRBJ2-7	TGCAGCGTCTCAAGGGGGGGAGTAGGGGAGCAGTACTTC	CSVSRGGVGEQYF
TRBD1	TRBV7-9	-	TRBJ1-5	TGTGCCAGCAGCCTCGGGCGAGGGGGCGATAGCAATCAGCCCCAGCATTTT	CASSLGRGGDSNQPQHF
-	TRBV19	few	TRBJ2-7	TGTGCCAGTAGTATAGAGACAGGTTACTCCTACGAGCAGTACTTC	CASSIETGYSYEQYF
TRBD1	TRBV27	few	TRBJ2-3	TGTGCCAGCAGTTCGACAGGGGAGGCGGGAAATACGCAGTATTTT	CASSSTGEAGNTQYF
-	TRBV13	few	TRBJ2-7	TGTGCCAGCAGGGATAGGGGCCTGGCCTACGACGAGCAGTACTTC	CASRDRGLAYDEQYF
TRBD1	TRBV28	-	TRBJ1-2	TGTGCCAGCAGTTTAGCGGACAGGGGATATGGCTACACCTTC	CASSLADRGYGYTF
TRBD1	TRBV19	few	TRBJ2-3	TGTGCCAGTAGTACCGGACAGGGCCGGGATACGCAGTATTTT	CASSTGQGRDTQYF
-	TRBV21-1	many	TRBJ1-2	TGTGCCAGCAGCCGCCGACAGGAGGAGGACTATGGCTACACCTTC	CASSRRQEEDYGYTF
-	TRBV27	-	TRBJ1-1	TGTGCCAGCAGTCAATACAGGGATGATGGCACTGAAGCTTTCTTT	CASSQYRDDGTEAFF
TRBD1	TRBV7-9	-	TRBJ1-6	TGTGCCAGCAGCTCAACTGGACAGGGGGCTAATTCACCCCTCCACTTT	CASSSTGQGANSPLHF
-	TRBV11-2	few	TRBJ2-5	TGTGCCAGCAGCGCCGGGTCCCAAGAGACCCAGTACTTC	CASSAGSQETQYF
-	TRBV28	few	TRBJ2-2	TGTGCCAGCAGTAATACGGGAATTACCGGGGAGCTGTTTTTT	CASSNTGITGELFF
-	TRBV7-9	-	TRBJ2-1	TGTGCCAGCAGCTTATTGCGGGGCATGGATGAGCAGTTCTTC	CASSLLRGMDEQFF
-	TRBV18	-	TRBJ1-1	TGTGCCAGCTCATTGGGGAGCACTGAAGCTTTCTTT	CASSLGSTEAFF
-	TRBV6-6	few	TRBJ2-3	TGTGCCAGCAGTTACGGTCTTAGCTTCACAGATACGCAGTATTTT	CASSYGLSFTDTQYF